The 23 T cell receptor beta chains below all came from one sample that was sequenced in a study of CD8+ T cells in alopecia areata. Once RNA had been extracted, it was reverse transcribed into cDNA to act as the sequencing template. Libraries were prepared by immunoSEQ multiplex PCR; TCRdb keeps only in-frame clonotypes and omits some of them. The sample consists of roughly 190,000 clones, about three fifths of them appearing once. Treatment here: oral pan-JAK inhibitor, 5-10 mg twice daily. The sample in question was CD4+ T cells sorted from blood, obtained at week 4, from a patient treated with tofacitinib. These receptors were obtained from a human donor with alopecia areata.

This chain joins TRBV5-1 and TRBJ1-1; D remains ambiguous. Germline V gene sequence: CDR1 SGHRS, CDR2 YFSETQ. The V and J ends lost 3 bases and 2 bases respectively, with 17 bases between them. The CDR3 is 16 residues long. The DNA for the CDR3 is TGCGCCAGCAGCTCCCCGGACTGGCCGGTAAACACTGAAGCTTTCTTT. This sequence encodes CASSSPDWPVNTEAFF.

This chain joins TRBV15 and TRBJ2-7; D is perhaps TRBD1 (6 bases). This CDR3 has 14 residues. Germline CDR1 and CDR2: LNHNV and YYDKDF (reference sequence). The V gene lost 5 bases and the J gene lost 8 bases, with 19 bases spanning the gap. The CDR3, as DNA: TGTGCCACCAGCTCCCGAACGGGAACAGGGAAGCAGTACTTC. As protein: CATSSRTGTGKQYF. Filled out from reference TRBV15 and TRBJ2-7, the complete variable domain reads DAMVIQNPRYQVTQFGKPVTLSCSQTLNHNVMYWYQQKSSQAPKLLFHYYDKDFNNEADTPDNFQSRRPNTSFCFLDIRSPGLGDTAMYLCATSSRTGTGKQYFGPGTRLTVT.

This clone was seen a single time. V usage is TRBV30 and J usage is TRBJ1-6, with TRBD1 matching 7 bases. Germline V gives CDR1 GTSNPN, CDR2 SVGIG (reference sequence). Unmatched junction bases numbered 13, after V lost 5 bases and J lost 9 bases. CDR3 length equals 15 residues. The CDR3 DNA is TGTGCCTGGGGCTCAGGGGGAGGAGGTCGTTCACCCCTCCACTTT. It translates to CAWGSGGGGRSPLHF.

With respect to this clone: Other DNA sequences in the same sample also yield this CDR3. This chain links TRBV7-9 with TRBJ1-2, with D unclear. The CDR3 runs to 12 residues. V was clipped by 4 bases and J by 5 bases, with 8 bases between them. Germline CDR1 and CDR2: SEHNR and FQNEAQ (reference sequence). The CDR3 DNA reads TGTGCCAGCAGCTCTTCTGGTTATGGCTACACCTTC. It yields the protein CASSSSGYGYTF. The full variable domain, its missing parts supplied by reference TRBV7-9 and TRBJ1-2, is DTGVSQNPRHKITKRGQNVTFRCDPISEHNRLYWYRQTLGQGPEFLTYFQNEAQLEKSRLLSDRFSAERPKGSFSTLEIQRTEQGDSAMYLCASSSSGYGYTFGSGTRLTVV.

The chain joins TRBV7-3 to TRBJ2-5, with 8 bases that match TRBD1. This CDR3 contains 15 residues. The germline V gene encodes CDR1 SGHTA and CDR2 FQGTGA. J gave up 5 bases and V 6 bases, and 11 bases lay outside the gene matches. CDR3 DNA sequence: TGTGCCAGCAGTTTGAGACAGGGGATCGGGGAGACCCAGTACTTC. Residues: CASSLRQGIGETQYF.

This clone was counted a few times. The genes are TRBV30 and TRBJ2-6; either TRBD1 or TRBD2 may supply D (5 bases each). Per germline, CDR1 GTSNPN and CDR2 SVGIG (reference sequence). The CDR3 is 19 amino acids. Trimming left V 4 bases short and J 2 bases short, with 24 bases between. Here the CDR3 reads CAWTGWGTRTGPGANVLTF. CDR3 nucleotide sequence: TGTGCCTGGACGGGTTGGGGGACCCGTACTGGCCCTGGGGCCAACGTCCTGACTTTC.

V usage is TRBV7-2 and J usage is TRBJ2-7; 8 bases line up with TRBD2. V was clipped by 7 bases and J by 3 bases; unmatched bases: 11. CDR1 and CDR2 (germline): SGHTA, FQGNSA. This CDR3 region has 15 residues. DNA of the CDR3: TGTGCCAGCAACCTCGGGCGGGGGGTTGACTACGAGCAGTACTTC. Translation: CASNLGRGVDYEQYF.

The sample holds a few counts of this clone. The J gene is TRBJ1-6, the V gene TRBV28, with TRBD1 matching 7 bases. This CDR3 comprises 15 residues. V was pared by 1 base and J by 10 bases, with 7 bases of the junction left unmatched. From germline, CDR1 is MDHEN and CDR2 SYDVKM. CDR3 sequence (DNA): TGTGCCAGCAGTTTATTAGACAGGGCCATCTCACCCCTCCACTTT. Amino acids: CASSLLDRAISPLHF.

The sample holds many counts of this clone. V is TRBV2 and J is TRBJ1-2; D is undetermined. Trimming removed 2 bases from V and 8 bases from J, with 9 bases in between. This CDR3 spans 12 amino acids. Germline V gives CDR1 SNHLY, CDR2 FYNNEI. The CDR3 region has the DNA TGTGCCAGCAGTGAAATTGCGATGGGCTACACCTTC. This codes for CASSEIAMGYTF.

Worth noting for this clone: This specimen includes other DNA sequences encoding the same CDR3. The rearrangement joins TRBV5-1 to TRBJ1-1; the D gene is possibly TRBD1 (5 bases). The CDR3 is 15 residues long. The ends were cut back, 1 base at V and 6 bases at J, with 16 bases in the middle. The germline V gene has CDR1 SGHRS and CDR2 YFSETQ. The CDR3 loop reads CASSLSGRAGSEAFF. The CDR3, as DNA: TGCGCCAGCAGCTTGAGCGGCAGGGCGGGATCTGAAGCTTTCTTT. The whole variable domain, remainder taken from reference TRBV5-1 and TRBJ1-1, is KAGVTQTPRYLIKTRGQQVTLSCSPISGHRSVSWYQQTPGQGLQFLFEYFSETQRNKGNFPGRFSGRQFSNSRSEMNVSTLELGDSALYLCASSLSGRAGSEAFFGQGTRLTVV.

Only a few counts were recorded for this clone. This chain links TRBV25-1 with TRBJ1-2, with D possibly being TRBD1 (5 bases). Trimming stripped 4 bases from V and 9 bases from J, with 12 bases between. Germline CDR1 MGHDK, CDR2 SYGVNS. The CDR3 is 12 residues long. DNA of the CDR3: TGTGCCAGCAGTGCAGGGAGAGTGAGCTACACCTTC. This encodes CASSAGRVSYTF.

V is TRBV2 and J is TRBJ2-3, with unresolved D. The CDR3 loop spans 13 amino acids. Germline V gene data show CDR1 as SNHLY and CDR2 as FYNNEI. Trimming removed 5 bases at V and 2 bases at J, with 8 bases between. CDR3 region: CASSPRLTDTQYF. For the CDR3, the DNA is TGTGCCAGCAGTCCCCGGCTCACAGATACGCAGTATTTT.

The J gene is TRBJ2-3, the V gene TRBV27; the match to TRBD2 covers 11 bases. Trimming at V came to 2 bases and at J to 2 bases, leaving 6 bases not matched to a gene. The CDR3 is 17 amino acids. Germline lookup yields CDR1 MNHEY and CDR2 SMNVEV (reference sequence). As DNA, the CDR3 is TGTGCCAGCAGTTTAAAGACTAGCGGGACATACACAGATACGCAGTATTTT. Its translation is CASSLKTSGTYTDTQYF.

The chain links TRBV11-2 to TRBJ2-1; a weak D match, TRBD1 (7 bases). Germline V CDR1 and CDR2: SGHAT, FQNNGV. V lost 2 bases and J lost 5, with 16 bases in between. This CDR3 contains 16 residues. The DNA of the CDR3 is TGTGCCAGCAGCTTACTAGCAGGGGGGACCGACAATGAGCAGTTCTTC. Amino acids: CASSLLAGGTDNEQFF.

V and J are TRBV7-2 and TRBJ2-1; the match to TRBD2 covers 12 bases. Germline V gene sequence: CDR1 SGHTA, CDR2 FQGNSA. Trimming cost V 5 bases and J 13 bases; bases outside gene matches: 24. The CDR3 has 19 amino acids. CDR3 nucleotides: TGTGCCAGCAGCCATAGAACGGGGCTAGCGGGGGGGCCAGTAATGCAACAGTTCTTC. Its translation is CASSHRTGLAGGPVMQQFF.

J is TRBJ2-4 and V is TRBV5-4; tentative D call: TRBD1 (7 bases). With 5 bases removed from V and 3 bases from J, the gap between germline ends came to 9 bases. Germline V CDR1 and CDR2: SGHNT, YYREEE (reference sequence). CDR3 size: 13 residues. The CDR3, as DNA: TGTGCCAGCAGGCAGGGGGGCAAAAACATTCAGTACTTC. Translation gives CASRQGGKNIQYF.

This clone was seen a single time. The V call is TRBV30, the J call TRBJ2-1; TRBD1 might be the D (6 bases). The germline CDR1 and CDR2 sequences are GTSNPN and SVGIG (reference sequence). V lost 3 bases to trimming and J lost 4 bases, with 13 bases between them. The length of the CDR3 is 14 residues. Here the CDR3 reads CAWSAGTIYNEQFF. CDR3 DNA: TGTGCCTGGAGCGCCGGGACAATATACAATGAGCAGTTCTTC.

The DNA for the CDR3 is TGTGCCTGGAGTGAGGGGCGTCCGTTCCTCGCGCGAGAAGCTTTCTTT. This translates into CAWSEGRPFLAREAFF. The chain employs TRBV30 and TRBJ1-1; D may be TRBD1 (5 bases). Germline CDR1 reads GTSNPN; CDR2 reads SVGIG (reference sequence). The CDR3 runs 16 residues. Trimming stripped 1 base from V and 8 bases from J, with 23 bases between.

This clone was counted between two and nine times. In the same sample, other DNA sequences code for this CDR3. The rearrangement uses TRBV29-1 and TRBJ1-1; D may be TRBD1 (6 bases). The CDR3 consists of 13 residues. Looked up from germline, CDR1 is SQVTM and CDR2 is ANQGSEA. V gave up 5 bases and J gave up 0 bases, with 10 bases separating them. The CDR3, as DNA: TGCAGCGTTCACAGGGAAATGAACACTGAAGCTTTCTTT. Translating it yields CSVHREMNTEAFF.

The gene calls are TRBV27 and TRBJ2-3; 7 bases align to TRBD2. With 5 bases clipped from V and 2 bases from J, the junction kept 7 bases outside the gene matches. The germline gives CDR1 MNHEY, CDR2 SMNVEV (reference sequence). This CDR3 region has 15 residues. The CDR3 region has the DNA TGTGCCAGCAGTCTAAGCGGGGCTTACACAGATACGCAGTATTTT. Translation gives CASSLSGAYTDTQYF.

V and J are TRBV5-1 and TRBJ2-1; D tentatively fits TRBD1 or TRBD2 (5 bases each). CDR3 length equals 16 residues. Trimming pared 4 bases from V and 0 bases from J, leaving 14 bases between. Germline lookup yields CDR1 SGHRS and CDR2 YFSETQ. This chain's CDR3 is CASSPTGGDSYNEQFF. The CDR3 DNA sequence: TGCGCCAGCAGCCCGACTGGGGGAGACTCCTACAATGAGCAGTTCTTC.

The V gene is TRBV30, the J gene TRBJ1-1, with D perhaps matching TRBD1 (5 bases). Trimming pared 0 bases from V and 3 bases from J, leaving 17 bases between. The CDR3 runs 16 residues. Germline V lookup: CDR1 GTSNPN, CDR2 SVGIG (reference sequence). CDR3 nucleotide sequence: TGTGCCTGGAGTGTCTTCAGGGACCTTATGGACACTGAAGCTTTCTTT. The encoded protein is CAWSVFRDLMDTEAFF.

This clone has a handful of counts. The chain joins TRBV7-8 to TRBJ1-4; 10 bases agree with TRBD1. The CDR3 has 14 residues. Germline V lookup: CDR1 SGHVS, CDR2 FQNEAQ. V dropped 5 bases and J dropped 7; count of bases not matched to a gene: 4. The CDR3 loop reads CASSLRDRGEKLFF. The CDR3 nucleotides read TGTGCCAGCAGCCTCCGGGACAGGGGTGAAAAACTGTTTTTT.